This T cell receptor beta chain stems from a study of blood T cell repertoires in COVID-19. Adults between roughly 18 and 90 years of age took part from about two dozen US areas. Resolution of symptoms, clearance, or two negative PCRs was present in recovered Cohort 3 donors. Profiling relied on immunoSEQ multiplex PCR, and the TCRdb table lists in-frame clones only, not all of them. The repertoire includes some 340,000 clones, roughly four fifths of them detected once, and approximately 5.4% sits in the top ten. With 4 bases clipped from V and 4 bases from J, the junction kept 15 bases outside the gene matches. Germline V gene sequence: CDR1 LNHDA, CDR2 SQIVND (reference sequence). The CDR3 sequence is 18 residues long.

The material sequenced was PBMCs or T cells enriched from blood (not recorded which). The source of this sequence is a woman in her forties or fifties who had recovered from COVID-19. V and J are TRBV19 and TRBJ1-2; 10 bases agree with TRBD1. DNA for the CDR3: TGTGCCAGTAGTAGTGGGGGGCTAGGGACAGGGGTAAGCTATGGCTACACCTTC. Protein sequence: CASSSGGLGTGVSYGYTF.